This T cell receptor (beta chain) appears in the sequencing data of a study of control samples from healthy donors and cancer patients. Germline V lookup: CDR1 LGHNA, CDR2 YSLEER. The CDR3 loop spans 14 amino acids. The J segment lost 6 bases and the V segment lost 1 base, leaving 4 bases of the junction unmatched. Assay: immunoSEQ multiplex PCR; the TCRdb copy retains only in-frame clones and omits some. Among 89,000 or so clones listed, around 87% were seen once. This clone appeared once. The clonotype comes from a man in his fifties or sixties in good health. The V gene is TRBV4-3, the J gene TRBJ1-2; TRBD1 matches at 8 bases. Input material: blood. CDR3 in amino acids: CASSQGQGRNGYTF. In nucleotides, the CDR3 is TGCGCCAGCAGCCAAGGACAGGGGAGGAATGGCTACACCTTC.